This entry describes one T cell receptor beta chain. The sample belongs to a study of T cell changes during pregnancy in multiple sclerosis. Trimming took off 1 base at V and 3 bases at J, with 9 bases between the two ends. From germline, CDR1 is SGHTA and CDR2 FQGNSA. CDR3 length: 15 amino acids. The data were produced by immunoSEQ multiplex PCR, yet TCRdb's version contains in-frame clones alone and is incomplete. The profile shows about 36,000 clones, around 93% of them singletons. The sequence was collected from a female donor in good health, enrolled as a control in a pregnancy study. This chain uses TRBV7-2 with TRBJ2-2, with D unresolved. The sample here was CD4+ T cells from peripheral blood mononuclear cells, taken in the third trimester of pregnancy. The CDR3 loop reads CASSLELTHTGELFF. DNA of the CDR3: TGTGCCAGCAGCTTAGAACTTACCCACACCGGGGAGCTGTTTTTT.